These 26 T cell receptor beta chains came from one sample sequenced in a study of regulatory T cells in long-lasting Graves disease. iRepertoire HTBI primers and Arm-PCR of CDR3 regions built TCR beta libraries. MiXCR was run by TCRdb on the multiplex PCR reads, yielding one entry per CDR3 protein. The sample has about 360,000 distinct CDR3 sequences, under 20% seen once. Time point reported: newly diagnosed GD, antithyroid drugs for less than 3 months. The TCR library was made from RNA that had been extracted from PBMCs in TRIzol. These data were likewise used in another study, on T cells in Graves' hyperthyroidism and ophthalmopathy.

The sample here was peripheral blood mononuclear cells (PBMCs), taken at new diagnosis, from a patient treated with antithyroid drugs. These receptors all come from a woman under 30 with Graves disease.

This clonotype was detected ten times or more. The chain joins TRBV2 to TRBJ1-2; D is unclear. The V end was cut by 5 bases, the J end by 7 bases, with 11 bases between. From germline, CDR1 is SNHLY and CDR2 FYNNEI. The CDR3 spans 12 residues. CDR3 nucleotide sequence: TGTGCCAGCAGTACCGGGGTCGCTGGCTACACCTTC. Its protein is CASSTGVAGYTF. Full variable domain (rest looked up from reference TRBV2 and TRBJ1-2): EPEVTQTPSHQVTQMGQEVILRCVPISNHLYFYWYRQILGQKVEFLVSFYNNEISEKSEIFDDQFSVERPDGSNFTLKIRSTKLEDSAMYFCASSTGVAGYTFGSGTRLTVV.

This clonotype was seen at least ten times. This chain's CDR3 is CASSFRDSPSEQFF. The CDR3 DNA is TGTGCCAGCAGCTTTAGGGACTCTCCGAGTGAGCAGTTCTTC. The chain has TRBV7-3 and TRBJ2-1; a weak D match, TRBD2 (6 bases). CDR3 size: 14 residues. The germline gives CDR1 SGHTA, CDR2 FQGTGA. V was trimmed by 3 bases and J by 9 bases, leaving 15 bases between them.

This clonotype has at least ten counts. The CDR3 spells CSARDNYGYTF. The CDR3 DNA reads TGCAGTGCTAGGGATAACTATGGCTACACCTTC. This rearrangement joins TRBV20-1 to TRBJ1-2; no reliable D call. The CDR3 is made up of 11 amino acids. The ends were cut back, 3 bases at V and 1 base at J, with 3 bases in the middle. Germline V gives CDR1 DFQATT, CDR2 SNEGSKA (reference sequence).

This clonotype was detected only a few times. V usage is TRBV3-1 and J usage is TRBJ2-6; no clear D gene. The V end was cut by 0 bases, the J end by 0 bases, with 9 bases between. From germline, CDR1 is LGHDT and CDR2 YNNKEL (reference sequence). The CDR3 consists of 17 residues. DNA of the CDR3: TGTGCCAGCAGCCAAGAAACGGGCTTCTCTGGGGCCAACGTCCTGACTTTC. Protein sequence: CASSQETGFSGANVLTF.

This clonotype was seen at least ten times. The rearrangement links TRBV20-1 to TRBJ2-7; TRBD2 aligns across 8 bases. V lost 1 base, J lost 5 bases, and 13 bases stayed unmatched. Germline V CDR1 and CDR2: DFQATT, SNEGSKA (reference sequence). CDR3 length: 16 amino acids. CDR3 region: CSARVSSGSGTNEQYF. The CDR3 DNA reads as TGCAGTGCTAGAGTTAGTTCGGGTAGCGGGACAAACGAGCAGTACTTC.

This clonotype was observed a few times. This chain joins TRBV6-1 and TRBJ2-2; no clear D. In germline, CDR1 is MNHNS, CDR2 SASEGT. The CDR3 has 14 residues. Trimming shortened V by 3 bases and J by 6 bases, and 11 bases separated the two germline ends. CDR3 nucleotide sequence: TGTGCCAGCAGTGACTCAGGCGACGCCGGGGAGCTGTTTTTT. This sequence encodes CASSDSGDAGELFF.

For this clonotype: A far larger clone is only one base removed, so a read error is likely. V gene TRBV28 combines with J gene TRBJ2-1, with D perhaps matching TRBD2 (5 bases). The CDR3 runs to 13 residues. The germline V gene has CDR1 MDHEN and CDR2 SYDVKM. Trimming removed 5 bases at V and 9 bases at J, with 14 bases between. The CDR3 nucleotides are TGTGCCAGCAGTGACGGGGAGTTGCGTGAGCAGTTCTTC. Protein: CASSDGELREQFF.

The chain combines TRBV28 with TRBJ1-2; D gene unclear. Trimming cost V 9 bases and J 8 bases, with 19 bases left between them. Per the germline V gene, CDR1 is MDHEN and CDR2 is SYDVKM. This CDR3 has 13 amino acids. In DNA, the CDR3 is TGTGCCAGTGAGCGAGCCGGGGTGCGGGGCTACACCTTC. Its translation: CASERAGVRGYTF.

This clonotype showed up many times. The chain is built from TRBV3-1 and TRBJ2-1; the match to TRBD2 covers 10 bases. Germline CDR1 and CDR2: LGHDT and YNNKEL (reference sequence). CDR3 length: 14 residues. J gave up 5 bases and V 5 bases, and 3 bases lay outside the gene matches. CDR3 in amino acids: CASSTGLADNEQFF. The DNA for the CDR3 is TGTGCCAGCAGCACCGGACTAGCGGACAATGAGCAGTTCTTC.

This clonotype occurred many times. The rearrangement uses TRBV12-3 or TRBV12-4 and TRBJ2-1; 7 bases fit TRBD1. Trimming cost V 6 bases and J 8 bases; bases outside gene matches: 7. The length of the CDR3 is 13 residues. The CDR3 sequence is CASSYQTGDEQFF. CDR3 nucleotides: TGTGCCAGCAGCTACCAAACAGGGGATGAGCAGTTCTTC.

There are a few counts of this clonotype. This chain connects TRBV6-4 to TRBJ1-4; 9 bases are shared with TRBD1. The CDR3 spans 15 residues. CDR1 is MRHNA, CDR2 SNTAGT, per germline. V lost 4 bases, J lost 5 bases, and 5 bases stayed unmatched. CDR3 loop: CASSVRGTGNEKLFF. The CDR3 bases are TGTGCCAGCAGTGTCAGGGGGACAGGGAATGAAAAACTGTTTTTT.

There are many counts of this clonotype. The CDR3 region has the DNA TGCGCCAGCAGCCCCGGCCACGTCGGCTACAATGAGCAGTTCTTC. The encoded protein is CASSPGHVGYNEQFF. This chain links TRBV5-1 with TRBJ2-1; D is uncertain. The germline V gene encodes CDR1 SGHRS and CDR2 YFSETQ. The germline V and J ends were trimmed by 4 bases and 3 bases, with 14 bases remaining between them. The CDR3 runs 15 residues. Based on the CDR3 plus reference TRBV5-1 and TRBJ2-1, the full variable domain is KAGVTQTPRYLIKTRGQQVTLSCSPISGHRSVSWYQQTPGQGLQFLFEYFSETQRNKGNFPGRFSGRQFSNSRSEMNVSTLELGDSALYLCASSPGHVGYNEQFFGPGTRLTVL.

This clonotype was seen ten or more times. J is TRBJ2-7 and V is TRBV10-3, with D possibly called TRBD1 or TRBD2 (5 bases each). V was cut by 2 bases and J by 2 bases, with 10 bases left in between. CDR3 size: 14 residues. The V gene's germline CDR1 is ENHRY and CDR2 SYGVKD. The CDR3 here is CAISEAGSPYEQYF. The DNA of the CDR3 is TGTGCCATCAGTGAGGCAGGGAGTCCCTACGAGCAGTACTTC.

This clonotype was seen a handful of times. This chain joins TRBV5-1 and TRBJ2-4, with D tentatively TRBD2 (5 bases). CDR3 length equals 14 residues. Germline V gives CDR1 SGHRS, CDR2 YFSETQ. Trimming took off 4 bases at V and 6 bases at J, with 14 bases between the two ends. The CDR3 reads CASSETSAGNIQYF. CDR3 nucleotide sequence: TGCGCCAGCAGCGAAACTAGTGCTGGAAACATTCAGTACTTC.

The chain carries TRBV6-1 and TRBJ1-4, with D uncertain. V lost 5 bases and J 3 bases, leaving 13 bases between the germline ends. Germline-derived CDR1 and CDR2 are MNHNS and SASEGT. The CDR3 is 15 amino acids. In nucleotides, the CDR3 is TGTGCCAGCAGTATAGACGAACAGCCTAATGAAAAACTGTTTTTT. This codes for CASSIDEQPNEKLFF.

This chain uses TRBV2 with TRBJ2-2, with D tentatively TRBD1 (5 bases). Germline loops: CDR1 SNHLY, CDR2 FYNNEI. The length of the CDR3 is 14 residues. The V gene lost 2 bases and the J gene lost 8 bases, with 12 bases spanning the gap. CDR3 sequence reads: CASSEMSGYGELFF. For the CDR3, the DNA is TGTGCCAGCAGTGAAATGTCAGGGTATGGGGAGCTGTTTTTT.

This clonotype has at least ten counts. The J gene is TRBJ2-7, the V gene TRBV18, with TRBD1 matching 9 bases. Germline V gives CDR1 KGHSH, CDR2 LQKENI. The CDR3 is 15 amino acids. The V gene end was trimmed by 2 bases and the J gene end by 1 base; junction bases not matched to a gene: 3. Here the CDR3 reads CASSPGTGRSYEQYF. The CDR3 nucleotides read TGTGCCAGCTCACCAGGGACAGGGCGATCCTACGAGCAGTACTTC.

There are many counts of this clonotype. The chain joins TRBV18 to TRBJ1-5; D is unresolved. The V and J ends lost 2 bases and 1 base respectively, with 9 bases between them. From germline, CDR1 is KGHSH and CDR2 LQKENI. This CDR3 is 15 amino acids long. The CDR3 sequence: CASSPEGLSNQPQHF. CDR3 bases: TGTGCCAGCTCACCAGAGGGATTGAGCAATCAGCCCCAGCATTTT.

The chain carries TRBV5-1 and TRBJ1-2; D remains ambiguous. Trimming removed 1 base at V and 4 bases at J, with 8 bases between. The CDR3 runs 13 residues. Germline CDR1 and CDR2: SGHRS and YFSETQ. CDR3 bases: TGCGCCAGCAGCTTGTCGTCCACCTATGGCTACACCTTC. Protein sequence: CASSLSSTYGYTF.

This clonotype was counted ten times or more. The CDR3 reads CASSPQTGWDTEAFF. The CDR3 nucleotides are TGCGCCAGCAGCCCGCAGACAGGGTGGGACACTGAAGCTTTCTTT. The gene calls are TRBV5-1 and TRBJ1-1, with 7 nucleotides matching TRBD1. This CDR3 region has 15 residues. In germline, CDR1 is SGHRS, CDR2 YFSETQ. The junction had 9 bases not matched to a gene; V was cut back by 4 bases and J by 3 bases. Filled out from reference TRBV5-1 and TRBJ1-1, the complete variable domain reads KAGVTQTPRYLIKTRGQQVTLSCSPISGHRSVSWYQQTPGQGLQFLFEYFSETQRNKGNFPGRFSGRQFSNSRSEMNVSTLELGDSALYLCASSPQTGWDTEAFFGQGTRLTVV.

This clonotype was detected ten times or more. The chain employs TRBV5-5 and TRBJ1-2, with 8 bases matching TRBD1. Germline lookup yields CDR1 SGHKS and CDR2 YYEKEE (reference sequence). Losses at the gene ends were 1 base for V and 5 bases for J; bases not matched to a gene: 7. The CDR3 extends over 15 amino acids. CDR3 DNA: TGTGCCAGCAGCTTGCAAAACAGGGGGGTTTATGGCTACACCTTC. It is translated as CASSLQNRGVYGYTF.

In the case of this clonotype: Its ends do not fully match the called genes, so a read error is possible. The gene calls are TRBV27 and TRBJ1-1; perhaps TRBD1 as D (5 bases). The germline gives CDR1 MNHEY, CDR2 SMNVEV (reference sequence). There are 14 residues in the CDR3. The CDR3 here is CASSLFQGGFEASF. Written as DNA, the CDR3 is TGTGCCAGCAGTTTATTTCAGGGCGGATTTGAAGCTTCCTTT.

This clonotype was recorded many times. The J gene is TRBJ2-2, the V gene TRBV7-3; the D is unclear. The germline V gene encodes CDR1 SGHTA and CDR2 FQGTGA. The CDR3 spans 13 residues. The V end lost 2 bases, the J end lost 2 bases, and 3 bases lay between the germline ends. The CDR3 region has the DNA TGTGCCAGCAGCTTATATAACACCGGGGAGCTGTTTTTT. This encodes CASSLYNTGELFF.

This clonotype occurred many times. This chain links TRBV3-1 with TRBJ1-1; unclear D gene. The CDR3 is 14 amino acids. Germline CDR1 reads LGHDT; CDR2 reads YNNKEL (reference sequence). V was clipped by 3 bases and J by 3 bases, with 11 bases between them. As DNA, the CDR3 is TGTGCCAGCAGCCAGGAGGGTTTGGACACTGAAGCTTTCTTT. Protein: CASSQEGLDTEAFF.

This clonotype has only a few counts. This rearrangement joins TRBV5-6 to TRBJ2-5; 7 positions match TRBD1. With V trimmed by 4 bases and J by 0 bases, 6 bases remained unmatched. There are 15 residues in the CDR3. Germline values: CDR1 SGHDT, CDR2 YYEEEE. In DNA form, the CDR3 reads TGTGCCAGCAGCCCGGGACAGAGGTACCAAGAGACCCAGTACTTC. Protein product: CASSPGQRYQETQYF. The full variable domain, its missing parts supplied by reference TRBV5-6 and TRBJ2-5, is DAGVTQSPTHLIKTRGQQVTLRCSPKSGHDTVSWYQQALGQGPQFIFQYYEEEERQRGNFPDRFSGHQFPNYSSELNVNALLLGDSALYLCASSPGQRYQETQYFGPGTRLLVL.

This clonotype was observed many times. CDR3 region: CAWSVQRYQETQYF. CDR3 bases: TGTGCCTGGAGTGTACAGAGATACCAAGAGACCCAGTACTTC. This chain connects TRBV30 to TRBJ2-5, with D unclear. The V end was cut by 0 bases, the J end by 0 bases, with 8 bases between. CDR3 length: 14 amino acids. Germline V gives CDR1 GTSNPN, CDR2 SVGIG (reference sequence).